Listed here is a single T cell receptor (beta chain). CDR3 length: 15 residues. Trimming left V 6 bases short and J 1 base short, with 13 bases between. The germline CDR1 and CDR2 sequences are KGHSH and LQKENI. This specimen belongs to a study of blood T cell repertoires in COVID-19. Study overall: COVID-19 samples, acute and convalescent, were from the United States, Italy and Spain.

Original methodology: It was from reference gene primer amplification that nucleated cell counts were estimated. Measured with immunoSEQ multiplex PCR; TCRdb has only the in-frame clones, and not every one. V, J and clone size reflect that table, while D and trimming were determined from the DNA. The sample lists approximately 220,000 clones, 80% to 90% occurring once. This sequence was found in a middle-aged man who had recovered from COVID-19. The specimen sequenced was peripheral blood. The rearrangement joins TRBV18 to TRBJ1-5; possibly TRBD1 for D (6 bases). The CDR3 loop reads CASSRSGESNQPQHF. The CDR3 DNA is TGTGCCAGCTCCCGATCAGGGGAGAGCAATCAGCCCCAGCATTTT.